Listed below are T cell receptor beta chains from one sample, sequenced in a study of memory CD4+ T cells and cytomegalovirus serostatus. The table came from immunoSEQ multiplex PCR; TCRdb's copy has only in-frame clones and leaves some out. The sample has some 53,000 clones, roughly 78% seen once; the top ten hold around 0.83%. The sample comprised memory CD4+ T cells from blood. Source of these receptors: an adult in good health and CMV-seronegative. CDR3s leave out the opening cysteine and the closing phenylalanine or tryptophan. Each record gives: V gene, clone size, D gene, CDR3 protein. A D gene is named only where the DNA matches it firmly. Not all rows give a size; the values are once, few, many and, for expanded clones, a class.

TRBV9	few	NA	ASSVSGEGRGSQY
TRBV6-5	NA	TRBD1	ASNPTGVPNEKLF
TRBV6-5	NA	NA	ASRNRGRRETQY
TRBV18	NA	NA	ASSPGSSSYNSPLH
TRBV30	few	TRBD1	AWRQGDQPQH
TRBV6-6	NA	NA	ASRGPGRNSPLH
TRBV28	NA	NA	ASRTGTVTYGYT
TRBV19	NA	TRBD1	ASSTGGTRTDTQY
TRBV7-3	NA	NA	ASRRLGPTGELF
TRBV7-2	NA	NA	ASSLGGAGAYTDTQY
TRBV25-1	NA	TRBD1	ASSADRDNQPQH
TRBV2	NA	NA	ASKSYPGRGNCWVQH
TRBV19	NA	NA	ASSMTGGNYGYT
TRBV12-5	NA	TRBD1	ASGLARQGNTGELF
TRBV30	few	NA	AWIPLNGGELF
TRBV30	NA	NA	AWSGRETQY
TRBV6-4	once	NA	ASKKEDSMNTEAF
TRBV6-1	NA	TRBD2	ASSGFPPGLGSDTQY
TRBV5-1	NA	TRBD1	ASSLGDRGPSYT
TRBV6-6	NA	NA	ASSVGRVAF
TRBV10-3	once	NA	AIRGTAGQETQY
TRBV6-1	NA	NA	ASRSDGNTEAF
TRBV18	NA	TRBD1	ASSLGQGAKTQY
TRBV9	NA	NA	ASSVAEGFAGNTIY
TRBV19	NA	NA	ASNTPGGETQY
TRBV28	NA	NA	ASSLSKNEQF
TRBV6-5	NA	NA	ASSGAGRNYEQY
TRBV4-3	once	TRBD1	ASSHDFRGISGNTIY
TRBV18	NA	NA	ASSREPESLF
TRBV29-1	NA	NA	SVGTAASTDTQY
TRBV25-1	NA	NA	ASPKRRADQPHEKLF
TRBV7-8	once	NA	ASSLVRQGGYNEQF
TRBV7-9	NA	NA	ASSLGGRDEQF
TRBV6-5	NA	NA	ASSAGGRNQPQH
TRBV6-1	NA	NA	ASSEGTAPVYEQY
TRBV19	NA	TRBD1	ASSPQSGTGGYEQY
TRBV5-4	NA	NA	ASNGGGGRELF
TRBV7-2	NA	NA	ASSFPTGTHEQF
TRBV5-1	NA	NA	ASSLDVAAPKNIQY
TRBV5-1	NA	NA	ASSYSTDTQY
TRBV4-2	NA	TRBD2	ASSQAGGDYNEQF
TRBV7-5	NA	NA	VRSHSWGRWTRLGYT
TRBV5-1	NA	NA	ASSLRLLGTDTQY
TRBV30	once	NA	AWGSVSPLH
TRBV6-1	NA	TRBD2	ASSGLAGGPKTQY
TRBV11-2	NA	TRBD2	ASSFERGSGNIQY
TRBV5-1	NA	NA	ASKAGGPYRNQPQH
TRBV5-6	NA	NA	ASSTGQLQNTEAF
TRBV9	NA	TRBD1	ASTWTGGTGELF
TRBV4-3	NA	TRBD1	ASSPRMGQGTVTEAF
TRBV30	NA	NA	AWSKTGKQETQY
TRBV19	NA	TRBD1	ASQIGTGVAPLH
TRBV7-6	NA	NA	ASSSPAQGRRGEQY